This entry concerns a single TCR beta chain. The entry originates in a study of T cell changes during pregnancy in multiple sclerosis. Clones were read by immunoSEQ multiplex PCR, and TCRdb kept only the in-frame ones, dropping some. The sample records fewer than 70,000 clones, 80% to 90% being singletons. This sequence originates from a human donor whose cells served as feeder cells for cultures in a pregnancy study. The sample taken for sequencing was peripheral blood from another person, used as feeder cells.

CDR3 nucleotide sequence: TGCGCCAGCAGCTTGGGCTCGGCGGGGGCGGGTGAAAAACTGTTTTTT. This codes for CASSLGSAGAGEKLFF. The rearrangement uses TRBV5-1 and TRBJ1-4, with D possibly being TRBD1 (6 bases). Per the germline V gene, CDR1 is SGHRS and CDR2 is YFSETQ. The CDR3 has 16 residues. V lost 0 bases and J lost 7, with 16 bases in between. Complete variable domain (other parts from reference TRBV5-1 and TRBJ1-4): KAGVTQTPRYLIKTRGQQVTLSCSPISGHRSVSWYQQTPGQGLQFLFEYFSETQRNKGNFPGRFSGRQFSNSRSEMNVSTLELGDSALYLCASSLGSAGAGEKLFFGSGTQLSVL.